The source of this T cell receptor (beta chain) is a study of CD8+ T cells in alopecia areata. Germline-derived CDR1 and CDR2 are SNHLY and FYNNEI. V was clipped by 7 bases and J by 7 bases, with 14 bases between them. The CDR3 spans 12 residues. Isolated RNA was reverse transcribed into cDNA used as the sequencing template. Assay: immunoSEQ multiplex PCR; the TCRdb copy retains only in-frame clones and omits some. The table lists some 160,000 clones, around 62% of them singletons, with less than 40% in the top ten. PBMCs provided sorted CD4+ and CD8+ T cells. Notes on this clone: No antigen is known for it.

Study-wide findings and caveats: It was less clear whether patients shared TCRs than it was in mice, possibly because of HLA. Affected lesional scalp, above all in alopecia totalis/universalis, was more clonal than normal scalp.

The chain combines TRBV2 with TRBJ2-7, with D possibly TRBD1 on 5 matching bases. Sample: CD8+ T cells sorted from blood. The receptor was isolated from a human donor in good health. The CDR3 protein is CASTRELREQYF. CDR3 nucleotides: TGTGCCAGCACCAGGGAACTACGGGAGCAGTACTTC.